One and the same sample provided the 4 T cell receptor beta chains below, sequenced in a study of T cells in tuberculosis. Clones were read by immunoSEQ multiplex PCR, and TCRdb kept only the in-frame ones, dropping some. The table records 24,000 or so clones, over 95% of them present only once. Sequences were obtained from PBMCs. These TCRs come from a donor aged 5-35 years with latent tuberculosis or without tuberculosis infection.

The chain employs TRBV19 and TRBJ1-2; no firm D call. V was trimmed by 5 bases and J by 7 bases, leaving 23 bases between them. The CDR3 length is 16 residues. Germline values: CDR1 LNHDA, CDR2 SQIVND (reference sequence). The CDR3 sequence is CASSRGSSPIGPGYTF. The CDR3 DNA reads as TGTGCCAGTAGTCGAGGGTCCTCCCCAATTGGACCTGGCTACACCTTC.

The chain has TRBV19 and TRBJ1-5; D is ambiguous. Trimming removed 11 bases from V and 6 bases from J, with 8 bases in between. From germline, CDR1 is LNHDA and CDR2 SQIVND (reference sequence). CDR3 length equals 10 residues. CDR3 nucleotide sequence: TGTGCCCTCTTATCTCAGCCCCAGCATTTT. This codes for CALLSQPQHF.

The chain employs TRBV29-1 and TRBJ1-4; unclear D gene. Trimming removed 5 bases from V and 8 bases from J, with 9 bases in between. Germline V gene data show CDR1 as SQVTM and CDR2 as ANQGSEA. This CDR3 has 11 residues. CDR3 in DNA: TGCAGCGTTCTCTCGGTGGAAAAACTGTTTTTT. Its translation: CSVLSVEKLFF.

The V and J genes are TRBV18 and TRBJ2-1; D remains ambiguous. CDR3 length: 15 amino acids. Germline V lookup: CDR1 KGHSH, CDR2 LQKENI. Between the trimmed V and J ends, which lost 6 bases and 5 bases, there was a span of 17 bases. In nucleotides, the CDR3 is TGTGCCAGCTCCCCCTCGGGTCTTCAGAACAATGAGCAGTTCTTC. It codes for CASSPSGLQNNEQFF.